The 22 T cell receptor beta chains reported below all come from one sample, sequenced in a study of blood T cell repertoires in COVID-19. Measured with immunoSEQ multiplex PCR; TCRdb has only the in-frame clones, and not every one. The sample gives over 45,000 clones, about 80% of which show up once; approximately 24% is in the top ten. Specimen: peripheral blood. The source of these receptors is a man aged 45-65 years with active or convalescent COVID-19.

The rearrangement links TRBV12-3 or TRBV12-4 to TRBJ2-2, with a tentative D call TRBD1 (6 bases). This CDR3 contains 13 residues. The V gene lost 0 bases and the J gene lost 13 bases, with 12 bases spanning the gap. The CDR3 spells CASSLAALQGLFF. The CDR3 coding sequence is TGTGCCAGCAGTTTAGCCGCCTTACAGGGGCTGTTTTTT.

The chain uses TRBV5-1 and TRBJ2-3; TRBD1 aligns across 9 bases. Germline assignment: CDR1 SGHRS and CDR2 YFSETQ. There are 16 residues in the CDR3. V was pared by 3 bases and J by 4 bases, with 9 bases of the junction left unmatched. CDR3 sequence (DNA): TGCGCCAGCAGCTCCTCCGGGACAGGGATGGCAGATACGCAGTATTTT. It codes for CASSSSGTGMADTQYF.

The chain combines TRBV25-1 with TRBJ2-7; 11 bases are a match to TRBD2. Germline V CDR1 and CDR2: MGHDK, SYGVNS. CDR3 length: 14 residues. Germline trimming cut 4 bases from V and 2 bases from J; bases unmatched to any gene: 1. The CDR3 sequence is CASSGLAGTYEQYF. As DNA, the CDR3 is TGTGCCAGCAGTGGACTAGCGGGAACCTACGAGCAGTACTTC.

This chain connects TRBV5-1 to TRBJ1-2; 7 bases map to TRBD1. Trimming took 4 bases from V and 0 from J; bases not matched to a gene: 6. The CDR3 is 15 residues long. Germline V gives CDR1 SGHRS, CDR2 YFSETQ. The CDR3 here is CASSPGQLANYGYTF. CDR3 nucleotide sequence: TGCGCCAGCAGCCCGGGACAGTTAGCTAACTATGGCTACACCTTC.

The chain links TRBV5-4 to TRBJ2-3; D possibly corresponds to TRBD2 (6 bases). V lost 0 bases to trimming and J lost 4 bases, with 9 bases between them. The CDR3 has 14 residues. Germline CDR1 is SGHNT and CDR2 is YYREEE (reference sequence). The CDR3 reads CASSLVIAADTQYF. CDR3 DNA sequence: TGTGCCAGCAGCTTGGTCATAGCGGCAGATACGCAGTATTTT. Drawing the rest from reference TRBV5-4 and TRBJ2-3, the complete variable domain is ETGVTQSPTHLIKTRGQQVTLRCSSQSGHNTVSWYQQALGQGPQFIFQYYREEENGRGNFPPRFSGLQFPNYSSELNVNALELDDSALYLCASSLVIAADTQYFGPGTRLTVL.

The chain joins TRBV28 to TRBJ1-3; unclear D gene. This CDR3 is built from 14 residues. V lost 10 bases and J lost 0, with 13 bases in between. The germline V gene encodes CDR1 MDHEN and CDR2 SYDVKM. CDR3 sequence: CAIQASLSGNTIYF. The CDR3 bases are TGTGCCATCCAGGCCTCCCTCTCTGGAAACACCATATATTTT.

The chain employs TRBV18 and TRBJ1-2; tentatively, D is TRBD1 (5 bases). The CDR3 spans 16 residues. Germline loops: CDR1 KGHSH, CDR2 LQKENI. Deletions cut 5 bases from V and 4 bases from J, with 20 bases between. CDR3 bases: TGTGCCAGCTCAAGGACACTTGGGCCTGATAGCTATGGCTACACCTTC. Translation: CASSRTLGPDSYGYTF.

The chain couples TRBV25-1 to TRBJ1-2, with 9 bases lining up with TRBD1. The germline V gene has CDR1 MGHDK and CDR2 SYGVNS. The CDR3 covers 17 residues. Trimming took 0 bases from V and 6 from J; bases not matched to a gene: 11. The CDR3 DNA sequence: TGTGCCAGCAGTGAATATATGCGAGGACAGGGGATGGATGGCTACACCTTC. This codes for CASSEYMRGQGMDGYTF.

The CDR3 sequence is CASGNTGQFHYGYTF. For the CDR3, the DNA is TGTGCCAGCGGGAACACGGGACAGTTTCACTATGGCTACACCTTC. V usage is TRBV6-5 and J usage is TRBJ1-2; 7 nucleotides line up with TRBD1. V lost 8 bases to trimming and J lost 3 bases; unmatched junction nucleotides: 12. The germline gives CDR1 MNHEY, CDR2 SVGAGI. The CDR3 runs 15 residues.

There are a few counts of this clone. The chain links TRBV3-1 (or the pseudogene TRBV3-2) to TRBJ1-4, with D possibly TRBD1 on 5 matching bases. This CDR3 spans 14 amino acids. CDR1 and CDR2 (germline): LGHDT, YNNKEL (reference sequence). With 2 bases removed from V and 5 bases from J, the gap between germline ends came to 9 bases. The CDR3 region is CASSQRTSNEKLFF. In nucleotides, the CDR3 is TGTGCCAGCAGCCAACGGACATCAAATGAAAAACTGTTTTTT.

This clone was seen a few times. V usage is TRBV6-5 and J usage is TRBJ1-2; a possible D gene is TRBD1 (5 bases). This CDR3 is built from 13 residues. V was clipped by 2 bases and J by 6 bases, with 10 bases between them. From germline, CDR1 is MNHEY and CDR2 SVGAGI. This CDR3 reads CASSYGGADGYTF. The CDR3 bases are TGTGCCAGCAGTTACGGAGGGGCAGATGGCTACACCTTC.

This clone was detected a few times. This chain uses TRBV4-2 with TRBJ1-2; 9 bases agree with TRBD1. CDR1 and CDR2 (germline): LGHNA, YNFKEQ. The V segment lost 1 base and the J segment 1 base; nucleotides outside the gene matches: 1. The CDR3 totals 15 residues. The CDR3 coding sequence is TGTGCCAGCAGCCAAGGACAGGGGGATAACTATGGCTACACCTTC. It specifies CASSQGQGDNYGYTF.

This chain uses TRBV11-2 with TRBJ2-1, with 9 bases that match TRBD1. V shed 6 bases, J shed 4 bases, and the junction held 7 bases outside the gene matches. The CDR3 is 15 residues long. The germline V gene encodes CDR1 SGHAT and CDR2 FQNNGV. CDR3 DNA sequence: TGTGCCAGCAGATCTGGGACAGGGATATACAATGAGCAGTTCTTC. Translation: CASRSGTGIYNEQFF.

The chain uses TRBV5-1 and TRBJ1-1, with D possibly matching TRBD1 (6 bases). Trimming shortened V by 6 bases and J by 1 base, and 16 bases separated the two germline ends. Per the germline V gene, CDR1 is SGHRS and CDR2 is YFSETQ. This CDR3 comprises 15 residues. The CDR3 sequence: CASNPSGTPNTEAFF. The DNA of the CDR3 is TGCGCCAGCAACCCCTCCGGGACACCGAACACTGAAGCTTTCTTT.

This chain links TRBV2 with TRBJ1-2; D gene uncertain. Germline V gives CDR1 SNHLY, CDR2 FYNNEI. The V and J ends lost 7 bases and 5 bases respectively, with 11 bases between them. The CDR3 is 12 amino acids. CDR3 amino acids: CASIGRGYGYTF. The CDR3 DNA sequence: TGTGCCAGCATAGGACGGGGATATGGCTACACCTTC.

The rearrangement links TRBV19 to TRBJ1-1, with TRBD1 identical over 8 bases. The CDR3 sequence is 14 residues long. With V trimmed by 5 bases and J by 5 bases, 7 bases remained unmatched. From germline, CDR1 is LNHDA and CDR2 SQIVND (reference sequence). CDR3 nucleotides: TGTGCCAGTAGTCCGAGACAGGGGAAAACTGAAGCTTTCTTT. Encoded protein: CASSPRQGKTEAFF.

The gene calls are TRBV7-8 and TRBJ1-5; D may be TRBD1 (5 bases). Trimming left V 4 bases short and J 7 bases short, with 17 bases between. Germline V gives CDR1 SGHVS, CDR2 FQNEAQ. The CDR3 runs 15 residues. Here the CDR3 DNA reads TGTGCCAGCAGCTCGCTGGGGGGAACGAGGCAGCCCCAGCATTTT. Translation gives CASSSLGGTRQPQHF.

For this clone: The same CDR3 is also encoded by other DNA sequences in this sample. This rearrangement joins TRBV7-2 to TRBJ2-7; 9 nucleotides line up with TRBD2. CDR3 length equals 15 residues. Trimming removed 2 bases from V and 4 bases from J; junction bases left unmatched: 6. Germline CDR1 reads SGHTA; CDR2 reads FQGNSA. In DNA form, the CDR3 reads TGTGCCAGCAGCTTATTAGCGGGAGCAGGATACGAGCAGTACTTC. Translation gives CASSLLAGAGYEQYF.

This clone has just a few counts. The chain uses TRBV29-1 and TRBJ2-3, with 8 positions matching TRBD2. The germline gives CDR1 SQVTM, CDR2 ANQGSEA. The CDR3 has 16 residues. V trimming: 4 bases; J trimming: 0 bases; junction bases outside the gene matches: 9. CDR3 DNA sequence: TGCAGCGTTGTGTTTAGCGGGGACGTGAGCACAGATACGCAGTATTTT. The encoded protein is CSVVFSGDVSTDTQYF.

CDR3 amino acids: CASTTMTSGSNEQFF. In DNA form, the CDR3 reads TGTGCCAGCACCACAATGACTAGCGGATCCAATGAGCAGTTCTTC. This chain joins TRBV25-1 and TRBJ2-1; 9 bases agree with TRBD2. V gave up 7 bases and J gave up 6 bases; unmatched junction bases: 10. Germline assignment: CDR1 MGHDK and CDR2 SYGVNS. This CDR3 is built from 15 residues.

This clone was counted only a few times. V and J are TRBV18 and TRBJ1-1; 7 nucleotides line up with TRBD1. Germline CDR1 is KGHSH and CDR2 is LQKENI. This CDR3 spans 16 amino acids. With 5 bases clipped from V and 8 bases from J, the junction kept 17 bases outside the gene matches. CDR3: CASSARGQPQSSEAFF. CDR3 bases: TGTGCCAGCTCAGCTAGGGGACAGCCTCAGTCAAGCGAAGCTTTCTTT.

V is TRBV11-2 and J is TRBJ1-2; D may be TRBD1 (6 bases). V was trimmed by 4 bases and J by 6 bases, leaving 18 bases between them. This CDR3 has 15 amino acids. Germline V gene sequence: CDR1 SGHAT, CDR2 FQNNGV. CDR3 DNA: TGTGCCAGCAGCTCCTATCCCCGGCCAGGGGATGGCTACACCTTC. It translates to CASSSYPRPGDGYTF.